One and the same sample provided the 30 T cell receptor beta chains below, sequenced in a study of T cell responses to AZD1222 COVID-19 vaccine (dated by TCRdb to the early 2020s). In the paper's terms, the time point label means: baseline before first vaccination. Libraries were built with the immunoSEQ multiplex PCR assay. TCRdb obtained this table from immuneACCESS and retained in-frame rearrangements with V and J assigned. These tables miss some clones; where compared with another copy, unresolved V genes account for less than half of the shortfall, and the remainder is unexplained. The sample table holds around 150,000 clones, of which 80% to 90% were seen once. 1.9% of the sample is held by the ten biggest clonotypes. The sample consisted of peripheral blood, taken on day 0 of AZD1222 vaccination. The receptor set was obtained from an adult in good health.

The chain has TRBV30 and TRBJ1-1; a possible D gene is TRBD1 (6 bases). The CDR3 contains 13 residues. Per germline, CDR1 GTSNPN and CDR2 SVGIG (reference sequence). With 2 bases removed from V and 5 bases from J, the gap between germline ends came to 12 bases. The CDR3 sequence is CAWSTNRVTEAFF. The DNA for the CDR3 is TGTGCCTGGAGTACGAACAGGGTTACTGAAGCTTTCTTT.

The CDR3 nucleotides are TGTGCCAGCAGGGACAGGTTGGGTGCTTTCTTT. It yields the protein CASRDRLGAFF. This chain links TRBV27 with TRBJ1-1; 7 bases fit TRBD1. Losses at the gene ends were 6 bases for V and 11 bases for J; bases not matched to a gene: 6. The germline CDR1 and CDR2 sequences are MNHEY and SMNVEV (reference sequence). CDR3 size: 11 residues.

This chain uses TRBV18 with TRBJ1-2, with D hard to call. This CDR3 contains 14 residues. The germline V and J ends were trimmed by 10 bases and 8 bases, with 23 bases remaining between them. Germline CDR1 is KGHSH and CDR2 is LQKENI. The CDR3 loop reads CATLTERATEGYTF. The CDR3 coding sequence is TGTGCCACCCTTACTGAGAGGGCGACGGAGGGCTACACCTTC.

The rearrangement joins TRBV9 to TRBJ1-2; 8 nucleotides align to TRBD1. Per germline, CDR1 SGDLS and CDR2 YYNGEE. V was pared by 3 bases and J by 7 bases, with 8 bases of the junction left unmatched. The CDR3 is 14 residues long. This CDR3 is CASSESEDRVGYTF. The CDR3 region has the DNA TGTGCCAGCAGCGAATCGGAGGACAGGGTTGGCTACACCTTC. Supplemented by reference TRBV9 and TRBJ1-2, the full variable domain reads DSGVTQTPKHLITATGQRVTLRCSPRSGDLSVYWYQQSLDQGLQFLIQYYNGEERAKGNILERFSAQQFPDLHSELNLSSLELGDSALYFCASSESEDRVGYTFGSGTRLTVV.

The chain has TRBV19 and TRBJ1-2; D perhaps matches TRBD1 (6 bases). The CDR3 totals 13 residues. From germline, CDR1 is LNHDA and CDR2 SQIVND (reference sequence). Trimming pared 8 bases from V and 4 bases from J, leaving 14 bases between. CDR3 nucleotide sequence: TGTGCCAGTTTCAGGGGTTCGAGCTATGGCTACACCTTC. This encodes CASFRGSSYGYTF.

The chain joins TRBV29-1 to TRBJ1-2; 8 nucleotides agree with TRBD1. Unmatched junction bases numbered 6, after V lost 6 bases and J lost 0 bases. CDR1 is SQVTM and CDR2 is ANQGSEA in the germline V gene. This CDR3 is built from 14 residues. CDR3 nucleotide sequence: TGCAGCGTGCAGTGGACAGGGACTAACTATGGCTACACCTTC. Translating gives CSVQWTGTNYGYTF.

The rearrangement links TRBV28 to TRBJ2-7, with D uncertain. The germline V and J ends were trimmed by 2 bases and 2 bases, with 7 bases remaining between them. The CDR3 spans 13 residues. Germline CDR1 is MDHEN and CDR2 is SYDVKM. DNA for the CDR3: TGTGCCAGCAGTTTAGACCGGACCTACGAGCAGTACTTC. Its protein product is CASSLDRTYEQYF. Full variable domain (outside the CDR3, taken from reference TRBV28 and TRBJ2-7): DVKVTQSSRYLVKRTGEKVFLECVQDMDHENMFWYRQDPGLGLRLIYFSYDVKMKEKGDIPEGYSVSREKKERFSLILESASTNQTSMYLCASSLDRTYEQYFGPGTRLTVT.

The chain combines TRBV6-5 with TRBJ1-2, with D unclear. This CDR3 region has 15 residues. With 0 bases removed from V and 1 base from J, the gap between germline ends came to 9 bases. CDR1 is MNHEY and CDR2 is SVGAGI in the germline V gene. The DNA for the CDR3 is TGTGCCAGCAGTTACTCAGGACCCTTTAACTATGGCTACACCTTC. It codes for CASSYSGPFNYGYTF.

The V gene is TRBV12-3 or TRBV12-4, the J gene TRBJ1-5, with D hard to call. This CDR3 comprises 13 residues. V lost 1 base and J lost 5, with 6 bases in between. As DNA, the CDR3 is TGTGCCAGCAGTTTAGAGCTGCATCAGCCCCAGCATTTT. Translated: CASSLELHQPQHF.

V usage is TRBV15 and J usage is TRBJ2-3; TRBD2 matches at 9 bases. This CDR3 has 16 amino acids. V gave up 0 bases and J gave up 4 bases; unmatched junction bases: 5. Germline CDR1 is LNHNV and CDR2 is YYDKDF (reference sequence). In nucleotides, the CDR3 is TGTGCCACCAGCAGAGAAAAAGCGGGAGGATCAGATACGCAGTATTTT. It is translated as CATSREKAGGSDTQYF. Using reference TRBV15 and TRBJ2-3 for the parts outside the CDR3, the full variable domain is DAMVIQNPRYQVTQFGKPVTLSCSQTLNHNVMYWYQQKSSQAPKLLFHYYDKDFNNEADTPDNFQSRRPNTSFCFLDIRSPGLGDTAMYLCATSREKAGGSDTQYFGPGTRLTVL.

The chain employs TRBV6-2 or TRBV6-3 and TRBJ1-1; D is unclear. The germline V gene has CDR1 MNHEY and CDR2 SVGEGT. The CDR3 spans 11 residues. Trimming shortened V by 4 bases and J by 7 bases, and 7 bases separated the two germline ends. The CDR3, as DNA: TGTGCCAGCAGTTCCTACGGTGAAGCTTTCTTT. Translating it yields CASSSYGEAFF.

This rearrangement joins TRBV4-1 to TRBJ2-2, with 7 bases that match TRBD2. Losses at the gene ends were 6 bases for V and 0 bases for J; bases not matched to a gene: 19. This CDR3 is built from 20 residues. Germline V gene sequence: CDR1 MGHRA, CDR2 YSYEKL. For the CDR3, the DNA is TGCGCCAGCAGTCCCGTGATGAGCGGGAAGAGGACCGCGAACACCGGGGAGCTGTTTTTT. It codes for CASSPVMSGKRTANTGELFF.

Written as DNA, the CDR3 is TGTGCCAGCAGCCGTGGGACAGAAGAGACCCAGTACTTC. Its translation: CASSRGTEETQYF. The genes are TRBV5-4 and TRBJ2-5; TRBD1 agrees at 7 bases. The V gene end was trimmed by 4 bases and the J gene end by 3 bases; junction bases not matched to a gene: 3. The CDR3 runs 13 residues. Germline CDR1 reads SGHNT; CDR2 reads YYREEE (reference sequence).

J is TRBJ1-5 and V is TRBV2; 8 bases fit TRBD1. There are 14 residues in the CDR3. Germline V CDR1 and CDR2: SNHLY, FYNNEI. V lost 4 bases to trimming and J lost 6 bases; unmatched junction nucleotides: 5. CDR3 DNA: TGTGCCAGCAGTGTTCAGGGGGCAAGTCAGCCCCAGCATTTT. It yields the protein CASSVQGASQPQHF.

V is TRBV7-2 and J is TRBJ2-1; D perhaps matches TRBD1 (6 bases). Trimming removed 4 bases from V and 0 bases from J, with 10 bases in between. This CDR3 has 15 amino acids. Germline CDR1 is SGHTA and CDR2 is FQGNSA. Here the CDR3 DNA reads TGTGCCAGCAGCTCGGACAGCACCTCCTACAATGAGCAGTTCTTC. This encodes CASSSDSTSYNEQFF.

V usage is TRBV5-1 and J usage is TRBJ1-2, with 8 bases identical to TRBD1. The CDR3 totals 16 residues. Germline CDR1 SGHRS, CDR2 YFSETQ. The V and J ends lost 3 bases and 0 bases, in that order; junction bases with no gene match: 7. This chain's CDR3 is CASSYGGTGTNYGYTF. CDR3 DNA: TGCGCCAGCAGCTATGGCGGGACAGGAACTAACTATGGCTACACCTTC.

This clone appeared once. The J gene is TRBJ2-3, the V gene TRBV5-1; TRBD1 matches at 8 bases. The length of the CDR3 is 19 residues. CDR1 SGHRS and CDR2 YFSETQ come from the germline V gene. The J segment lost 1 base and the V segment lost 4 bases, leaving 17 bases of the junction unmatched. In DNA form, the CDR3 reads TGCGCCAGCAGCCGAACCGGGACAGGACAACTTGGGGGCACAGATACGCAGTATTTT. This sequence encodes CASSRTGTGQLGGTDTQYF.

The chain couples TRBV10-1 to TRBJ2-5; 11 nucleotides match TRBD2. V shed 1 base, J shed 1 base, and the junction held 2 bases outside the gene matches. Germline CDR1 WNHNN, CDR2 SYGVQD (reference sequence). The CDR3 is 16 residues long. The CDR3 DNA is TGCGCCAGCAGTGAGTTAGCGGGAGGGCCCCAAGAGACCCAGTACTTC. The encoded protein is CASSELAGGPQETQYF.

The J gene is TRBJ1-2, the V gene TRBV28, with 7 bases fitting TRBD1. Looked up from germline, CDR1 is MDHEN and CDR2 is SYDVKM. The CDR3 runs to 14 residues. V trimming: 7 bases; J trimming: 0 bases; junction bases outside the gene matches: 5. CDR3 bases: TGTGCCAGCAATAGGGACAGCACTAACTATGGCTACACCTTC. It translates to CASNRDSTNYGYTF.

The chain carries TRBV5-1 and TRBJ1-1; D unresolved. The V and J ends lost 0 bases and 5 bases respectively, with 8 bases between them. The CDR3 loop spans 13 amino acids. The V gene's germline CDR1 is SGHRS and CDR2 YFSETQ. The CDR3 DNA reads as TGCGCCAGCAGCTTGGTCGTAGGGACTGAAGCTTTCTTT. This encodes CASSLVVGTEAFF.

The genes are TRBV27 and TRBJ2-5; no reliable D call. The CDR3 has 17 residues. The germline gives CDR1 MNHEY, CDR2 SMNVEV (reference sequence). Trimming pared 2 bases from V and 1 base from J, leaving 17 bases between. The CDR3 loop reads CASSLTPFRRPQETQYF. The CDR3 DNA follows: TGTGCCAGCAGTTTAACCCCCTTTAGGCGGCCCCAAGAGACCCAGTACTTC.

The chain joins TRBV6-1 to TRBJ1-6, with 7 bases fitting TRBD1. CDR3 length equals 15 residues. Per germline, CDR1 MNHNS and CDR2 SASEGT. With 5 bases clipped from V and 9 bases from J, the junction kept 10 bases outside the gene matches. CDR3 DNA: TGTGCCAGCAGTTCTGCAGGGGACAGCCTTTCACCCCTCCACTTT. Protein: CASSSAGDSLSPLHF.

The chain links TRBV28 to TRBJ1-1, with D unresolved. Germline V lookup: CDR1 MDHEN, CDR2 SYDVKM. The CDR3 is 14 residues long. V lost 4 bases and J 5 bases, leaving 14 bases between the germline ends. The CDR3 nucleotides read TGTGCCAGCAGTTCGAGCTCCGTTAGTACTGAAGCTTTCTTT. It specifies CASSSSSVSTEAFF.

The CDR3 loop reads CASSLLMNTEAFF. DNA for the CDR3: TGTGCCAGCAGTTTGCTGATGAACACTGAAGCTTTCTTT. The rearrangement links TRBV27 to TRBJ1-1; no clear D gene. Germline assignment: CDR1 MNHEY and CDR2 SMNVEV (reference sequence). CDR3 size: 13 residues. With 3 bases removed from V and 0 bases from J, the gap between germline ends came to 5 bases.

This clone came up once. This rearrangement joins TRBV3-1 (or the pseudogene TRBV3-2) to TRBJ1-1, with no clear D. V was pared by 1 base and J by 8 bases, with 11 bases between. This CDR3 region has 13 residues. Germline V gene sequence: CDR1 LGHDT, CDR2 YNNKEL (reference sequence). CDR3 amino acids: CASSQVRPSEAFF. The DNA of the CDR3 is TGTGCCAGCAGCCAAGTTCGGCCGTCCGAAGCTTTCTTT.

This clone occurred once. The chain uses TRBV2 and TRBJ2-5; no clear D. Germline loops: CDR1 SNHLY, CDR2 FYNNEI. The V and J ends lost 4 bases and 1 base respectively, with 4 bases between them. CDR3 length: 12 residues. The CDR3 spells CASSASQETQYF. The CDR3 DNA sequence: TGTGCCAGCAGTGCCAGCCAAGAGACCCAGTACTTC.

This chain joins TRBV19 and TRBJ1-5, with TRBD1 matching 12 bases. V gave up 6 bases and J gave up 3 bases; unmatched junction bases: 6. CDR3 length: 16 amino acids. Per the germline V gene, CDR1 is LNHDA and CDR2 is SQIVND (reference sequence). CDR3 loop: CASRGGTGGDNQPQHF. CDR3 sequence (DNA): TGTGCCAGTAGGGGTGGGACAGGGGGCGACAATCAGCCCCAGCATTTT.

The V and J genes are TRBV7-2 and TRBJ1-2, with D perhaps matching TRBD1 (6 bases). Germline CDR1 and CDR2: SGHTA and FQGNSA. V was shortened by 5 bases and J by 0 bases, with 13 bases between the two germline ends. The CDR3 sequence is 15 residues long. The CDR3, as DNA: TGTGCCAGCAGCGGTAGGGACACTCCTAACTATGGCTACACCTTC. The encoded protein is CASSGRDTPNYGYTF.

The CDR3 coding sequence is TGTGCCAGCAGTTACTCGAGCAGGGGTAATGAAAAACTGTTTTTT. It is translated as CASSYSSRGNEKLFF. This chain connects TRBV6-5 to TRBJ1-4; weak D call: TRBD1 (6 bases). The germline V and J ends were trimmed by 0 bases and 4 bases, with 9 bases remaining between them. CDR1 and CDR2 (germline): MNHEY, SVGAGI. The CDR3 extends over 15 amino acids.

The chain joins TRBV6-2 or TRBV6-3 to TRBJ1-2, with D maybe TRBD1 (5 bases). The CDR3 consists of 14 residues. Trimming took 0 bases from V and 3 from J, leaving 8 bases between them. Germline CDR1 and CDR2: MNHEY and SVGEGT. The CDR3 loop reads CASSYSRGDYGYTF. The DNA for the CDR3 is TGTGCCAGCAGTTACTCACGGGGGGACTATGGCTACACCTTC.